This passage covers 23 T cell receptor beta chains from one sample sequenced in a study of shared clonotypes between healthy human individuals. Assay: immunoSEQ multiplex PCR; the TCRdb copy retains only in-frame clones and omits some. Found here are millions of clones, approximately 94% of them singletons; the top ten hold approximately 1.2%. Selected positively for CCR7 and CD45RO-negative, naive CD8 cells excluded terminally differentiated effector memory CD45RA+ cells. Material for sequencing was naive CD8+ T cells sorted from blood. These TCRs come from a man in his late teens or twenties in good health.

The chain joins TRBV23-1 to TRBJ2-7; weak D call: TRBD2 (5 bases). TRBV23-1 is an ORF, and what it does is uncertain. The V gene lost 11 bases and the J gene lost 5 bases, with 16 bases spanning the gap. The CDR3 loop spans 12 amino acids. CDR3 DNA sequence: TGCGCCTGGGTAAGGGTGCGGGACGAGCAGTACTTC. Its translation is CAWVRVRDEQYF.

The chain recombines TRBV7-6 with TRBJ2-3; D may correspond to TRBD1 or TRBD2 (5 bases each). The CDR3 has 15 amino acids. Per germline, CDR1 SGHVS and CDR2 FNYEAQ. V was clipped by 5 bases and J by 0 bases, with 12 bases between them. The CDR3 coding sequence is TGTGCCAGCAGCCCGAGGGGCAGTAGCACAGATACGCAGTATTTT. Residues: CASSPRGSSTDTQYF.

The chain employs TRBV5-1 and TRBJ2-7; a weak D match, TRBD2 (6 bases). V lost 5 bases and J 3 bases, leaving 21 bases between the germline ends. Germline V gene data show CDR1 as SGHRS and CDR2 as YFSETQ. The CDR3 spans 16 residues. The CDR3 nucleotides are TGCGCCAGCAGTTCCACGCGCGGGACCCCTTTCTACGAGCAGTACTTC. Translating it yields CASSSTRGTPFYEQYF.

The CDR3 DNA is TGTGCCAGCAATTCTGGAGGGGAGCAGTACTTC. It encodes CASNSGGEQYF. This rearrangement joins TRBV27 to TRBJ2-7, with a tentative D call TRBD2 (6 bases). This CDR3 is built from 11 residues. Per germline, CDR1 MNHEY and CDR2 SMNVEV (reference sequence). The germline V and J ends were trimmed by 7 bases and 7 bases, with 11 bases remaining between them.

The CDR3 bases are TGTGCCAGCAGTCAAACCAGACAGGGAGACTATGGCTACACCTTC. This gives the protein CASSQTRQGDYGYTF. The chain uses TRBV27 and TRBJ1-2, with 7 bases identical to TRBD1. J gave up 3 bases and V 5 bases, and 9 bases lay outside the gene matches. CDR1 and CDR2 (germline): MNHEY, SMNVEV (reference sequence). The CDR3 extends over 15 amino acids.

The chain has TRBV6-6 and TRBJ2-7; D may be TRBD1 (6 bases). V lost 4 bases and J 2 bases, leaving 9 bases between the germline ends. CDR3 length equals 13 residues. Germline V gives CDR1 MNHNY, CDR2 SVGAGI (reference sequence). The CDR3 bases are TGTGCCAGCAGTTCACGACAGGCCTACGAGCAGTACTTC. Translated: CASSSRQAYEQYF.

To note about this clone: The sample has other DNA sequences that encode this CDR3 too. The rearrangement uses TRBV27 and TRBJ2-7; D uncertain. This CDR3 has 12 amino acids. Germline V gene data show CDR1 as MNHEY and CDR2 as SMNVEV (reference sequence). V was shortened by 4 bases and J by 3 bases, with 7 bases between the two germline ends. The chain's CDR3 is CASSSRNYEQYF. Here the CDR3 DNA reads TGTGCCAGCAGTTCCCGCAACTACGAGCAGTACTTC.

V and J are TRBV6-1 and TRBJ1-5, with 8 nucleotides matching TRBD1. The CDR3 runs 14 residues. Trimming took 7 bases from V and 0 from J; bases not matched to a gene: 2. Germline V lookup: CDR1 MNHNS, CDR2 SASEGT. The CDR3 DNA is TGTGCCAGCACGGACAGGGATAGCAATCAGCCCCAGCATTTT. Amino acid sequence: CASTDRDSNQPQHF.

V is TRBV6-5 and J is TRBJ2-7, with a tentative D call TRBD1 (6 bases). The CDR3 is made up of 13 amino acids. Germline V gene lookup returns CDR1 MNHEY and CDR2 SVGAGI. V lost 5 bases and J 2 bases, leaving 10 bases between the germline ends. The CDR3 DNA sequence: TGTGCCAGCAGTACAGGGTTTACCTACGAGCAGTACTTC. This gives the protein CASSTGFTYEQYF.

The rearrangement links TRBV19 to TRBJ2-2, with 10 bases lining up with TRBD2. This CDR3 comprises 16 residues. CDR1 is LNHDA, CDR2 SQIVND, per germline (reference sequence). Unmatched junction bases numbered 5, after V lost 0 bases and J lost 7 bases. The CDR3 coding sequence is TGTGCCAGTAGTATAGATCTAGCGGGGGAGGACGGGGAGCTGTTTTTT. Translating gives CASSIDLAGEDGELFF.

This clone turned up a few times. This CDR3 is CASREQGVGELFF. The CDR3 nucleotides are TGTGCCAGCCGCGAACAGGGCGTCGGGGAGCTGTTTTTT. The chain combines TRBV28 with TRBJ2-2, with a tentative D call TRBD1 (6 bases). CDR3 size: 13 residues. Trimming pared 8 bases from V and 7 bases from J, leaving 14 bases between. CDR1 is MDHEN and CDR2 is SYDVKM in the germline V gene.

In the case of this clone: Other DNA sequences from this sample encode an identical CDR3 as well. The genes are TRBV27 and TRBJ1-5; D is uncertain. Trimming shortened V by 3 bases and J by 2 bases, and 8 bases separated the two germline ends. CDR1 and CDR2 from the germline V gene are MNHEY and SMNVEV (reference sequence). The CDR3 has 14 residues. The CDR3 loop reads CASSLSGGNQPQHF. In DNA form, the CDR3 reads TGTGCCAGCAGTTTGAGTGGGGGCAATCAGCCCCAGCATTTT.

The table lists this clone with a count of one. This rearrangement joins TRBV2 to TRBJ2-7, with a possible D match to TRBD2 (6 bases). V lost 6 bases and J lost 6, with 15 bases in between. The CDR3 totals 13 residues. The V gene's germline CDR1 is SNHLY and CDR2 FYNNEI. Written as DNA, the CDR3 is TGTGCCAGCAGCGTGAGAGAGGAGGGCGAGCAGTACTTC. Amino acids: CASSVREEGEQYF.

A word on this clone: Other DNA sequences in this sample translate to the same CDR3. The chain employs TRBV9 and TRBJ2-2; the D is unclear. The CDR3 runs to 11 residues. Per the germline V gene, CDR1 is SGDLS and CDR2 is YYNGEE. Between the trimmed V and J ends, which lost 3 bases and 6 bases, there was a span of 3 bases. For the CDR3, the DNA is TGTGCCAGCAGCGCGGCCGGGGAGCTGTTTTTT. Its protein product is CASSAAGELFF.

The chain links TRBV4-1 to TRBJ2-7; 11 nucleotides agree with TRBD2. Germline trimming cut 0 bases from V and 2 bases from J; bases unmatched to any gene: 9. This CDR3 spans 18 amino acids. CDR1 and CDR2 (germline): MGHRA, YSYEKL. The CDR3 DNA reads as TGCGCCAGCAGCCAAGAGGTGCCGGCGGGACTAGCGGCCTACGAGCAGTACTTC. This codes for CASSQEVPAGLAAYEQYF.

V gene TRBV11-2 combines with J gene TRBJ2-7; TRBD1 matches 7 bases. CDR3 size: 15 residues. From germline, CDR1 is SGHAT and CDR2 FQNNGV. The J segment lost 2 bases and the V segment lost 1 base, leaving 5 bases of the junction unmatched. CDR3: CASSLASTGAYEQYF. The CDR3 DNA reads TGTGCCAGCAGCTTAGCTAGTACAGGGGCCTACGAGCAGTACTTC.

The CDR3: CASSLWFSYEQYF. CDR3 coding DNA: TGTGCCAGCAGCTTGTGGTTCTCCTACGAGCAGTACTTC. The V gene is TRBV7-9, the J gene TRBJ2-7; D unclear. V dropped 3 bases and J dropped 0 bases, with 6 bases sitting between them. This CDR3 contains 13 residues. The germline V gene has CDR1 SEHNR and CDR2 FQNEAQ (reference sequence).

V gene TRBV4-1 combines with J gene TRBJ1-4; no clear D. CDR1 and CDR2 from the germline V gene are MGHRA and YSYEKL. The CDR3 runs to 12 residues. The V and J ends lost 2 bases and 7 bases respectively, with 5 bases between them. The CDR3 protein is CASSQLGEKLFF. The CDR3 DNA sequence: TGCGCCAGCAGCCAATTGGGTGAAAAACTGTTTTTT.

The chain links TRBV7-8 to TRBJ1-1, with D perhaps matching TRBD1 (6 bases). The V gene's germline CDR1 is SGHVS and CDR2 FQNEAQ. Between the trimmed V and J ends, which lost 0 bases and 3 bases, there was a span of 11 bases. The CDR3 runs to 15 residues. The CDR3 DNA reads as TGTGCCAGCAGCTTAGCGACAGGAGCATACACTGAAGCTTTCTTT. This translates into CASSLATGAYTEAFF. The full variable domain, its missing parts supplied by reference TRBV7-8 and TRBJ1-1, is GAGVSQSPRYKVAKRGQDVALRCDPISGHVSLFWYQQALGQGPEFLTYFQNEAQLDKSGLPSDRFFAERPEGSVSTLKIQRTQQEDSAVYLCASSLATGAYTEAFFGQGTRLTVV.

V and J are TRBV29-1 and TRBJ2-1, with D possibly matching TRBD2 (6 bases). CDR3 length: 13 amino acids. V gave up 4 bases and J gave up 4 bases, with 11 bases separating them. CDR1 is SQVTM, CDR2 ANQGSEA, per germline. For the CDR3, the DNA is TGCAGCGTTGGGTCTAGCGAGTACAATGAGCAGTTCTTC. The encoded protein is CSVGSSEYNEQFF.

The chain recombines TRBV2 with TRBJ2-7; 7 bases map to TRBD1. In germline, CDR1 is SNHLY, CDR2 FYNNEI. The trim removed 6 bases at V and 2 bases at J, leaving 13 bases unmatched. CDR3 length: 16 amino acids. CDR3 sequence: CASSGTGTEFTYEQYF. DNA of the CDR3: TGTGCCAGCAGCGGAACTGGGACAGAATTTACCTACGAGCAGTACTTC.

The chain couples TRBV7-9 to TRBJ2-7; a weak D match, TRBD1 (5 bases). Looked up from germline, CDR1 is SEHNR and CDR2 is FQNEAQ (reference sequence). The CDR3 is 13 amino acids. Trimming took 2 bases from V and 7 from J, leaving 12 bases between them. As DNA, the CDR3 is TGTGCCAGCAGCTTACCCCAGGGTAATGAGCAGTACTTC. Amino acids: CASSLPQGNEQYF.

This chain links TRBV7-9 with TRBJ2-1; 7 bases agree with TRBD2. Germline lookup yields CDR1 SEHNR and CDR2 FQNEAQ (reference sequence). CDR3 length: 13 amino acids. This CDR3 is CASGGRNINEQFF. The DNA for the CDR3 is TGTGCTAGCGGCGGGAGAAACATCAATGAGCAGTTCTTC.